This TCR beta chain came from a study of blood T cell repertoires in COVID-19. V was trimmed by 5 bases and J by 3 bases, leaving 11 bases between them. Germline assignment: CDR1 MNHEY and CDR2 SVGAGI. This CDR3 has 15 residues. Only in-frame clones appear in the TCRdb table, and some are missing; sequencing was by immunoSEQ multiplex PCR. Of around 310,000 clones in the sample, approximately 90% were seen once. This TCR was sampled from a woman between 25 and 40 years old with COVID-19, enrolled during active disease. The chain couples TRBV6-5 to TRBJ2-6; D is possibly TRBD2 (5 bases). Sequencing was carried out using peripheral blood. The CDR3 is CASSKLDFGANVLTF. The CDR3 DNA follows: TGTGCCAGCAGTAAACTAGACTTTGGGGCCAACGTCCTGACTTTC.